This T cell receptor beta chain came from a study of regulatory T cells in long-lasting Graves disease. Points from the study as a whole: Limited sample numbers may have lowered accuracy. Favoring TRBV28, TRBJ1-2 and TRBJ2-5 was a feature seen in persistent disease.

Time point in this sample: persistent/refractory GD, antithyroid drugs over 5 years with positive TRAb. Extracted RNA from PBMCs served as the source of the TCR library. It was an endocrinology department in Xi'an, China, that provided the patients. This clonotype was recorded at least ten times. Its antigen is unknown. The CDR3 spans 16 residues. Germline V gene lookup returns CDR1 SGDLS and CDR2 YYNGEE. Germline trimming cut 0 bases from V and 2 bases from J; bases unmatched to any gene: 4. Relying on iRepertoire HTBI primers and Arm-PCR of CDR3 regions, the team built TCR beta libraries. As handled by the study authors: The study identified 55 to 80 TRBV and approximately 15 TRBJ segments across samples. Via MiXCR, TCRdb re-called the multiplex PCR reads, giving one row per CDR3 protein. The V and J calls here are based on TCRdb, not the publication. Of approximately 690,000 distinct CDR3 sequences in the sample, approximately 31% were seen once.

This TCR derives from a female donor with Graves disease. The input for sequencing was peripheral blood mononuclear cells (PBMCs), taken when the disease was refractory, from a patient treated with antithyroid drugs. The chain joins TRBV9 to TRBJ2-5; the match to TRBD2 covers 10 bases. CDR3 region: CASSVVASGGQETQYF. In DNA form, the CDR3 reads TGTGCCAGCAGCGTAGTAGCTAGCGGGGGACAAGAGACCCAGTACTTC.